This T cell receptor beta chain was obtained from a study of T cell responses to AZD1222 COVID-19 vaccine. The study, taken as a whole, reports: Variant regions that are unmutated are reportedly the target of nearly half of spike-specific TCRs.

Sequenced by immunoSEQ multiplex PCR; TCRdb stores in-frame clones only, minus some. The sample carries about 100,000 clones, roughly 84% recorded once. Germline lookup yields CDR1 SGHTS and CDR2 YDEGEE. Trimming removed 6 bases at V and 2 bases at J, with 29 bases between. CDR3 length equals 19 residues. About this clone: Antigen specificity is unknown.

The rearrangement uses TRBV5-8 and TRBJ1-1; TRBD1 is a possible D gene (5 bases). The sequence came from an adult in good health. This sample comprised peripheral blood, obtained on day 0 of AZD1222 vaccination. Written as DNA, the CDR3 is TGTGCCAGCACCCCAGGGCAGGGTGGAGGGAATAGAAGAAACACTGAAGCTTTCTTT. Its translation is CASTPGQGGGNRRNTEAFF.